Below, 8 T cell receptor beta chains from the same sample are listed, as sequenced in a study of human T cells and chemical hapten exposure. Each CDR3 protein is one row after TCRdb ran MiXCR on the RACE reads. The table lists some 400,000 distinct CDR3 sequences, approximately 5% of them singletons, with about 2.1% in the top ten. Time point reported: patch test 1, 2 weeks after DPC sensitization. The treatment here: therapeutic diphenylcyclopropenone sensitization with weekly scalp DPC. This sample comprised whole blood, obtained in connection with sensitization to the hapten diphenylcyclopropenone (DPC). Receptors were obtained from a woman between 45 and 65 years old with alopecia areata. Some clones in this sample may be carry-over from other donors' samples.

This clonotype was detected many times. The chain employs TRBV25-1 and TRBJ1-1, with D maybe TRBD1 (5 bases). V dropped 5 bases and J dropped 6 bases, with 16 bases sitting between them. Germline V gives CDR1 MGHDK, CDR2 SYGVNS. This CDR3 comprises 14 residues. CDR3 nucleotides: TGTGCCAGCAGTTCGGGGGAGGGATGGGCTGAAGCTTTCTTT. The encoded protein is CASSSGEGWAEAFF. The variable domain in full, with the rest retrieved from reference TRBV25-1 and TRBJ1-1, is EADIYQTPRYLVIGTGKKITLECSQTMGHDKMYWYQQDPGMELHLIHYSYGVNSTEKGDLSSESTVSRIRTEHFPLTLESARPSHTSQYLCASSSGEGWAEAFFGQGTRLTVV.

In this sample, this clonotype turned up many times. The chain uses TRBV9 and TRBJ1-1; 8 bases map to TRBD1. This CDR3 has 15 residues. The germline gives CDR1 SGDLS, CDR2 YYNGEE. The trim removed 3 bases at V and 4 bases at J, leaving 8 bases unmatched. The CDR3 reads CASSGELTGGTEAFF. CDR3 nucleotides: TGTGCCAGCAGCGGAGAACTCACAGGGGGCACTGAAGCTTTCTTT.

The chain recombines TRBV12-3 or TRBV12-4 with TRBJ2-3, with D hard to call. CDR3 length: 15 residues. The V end was cut by 5 bases, the J end by 6 bases, with 18 bases between. CDR3 in DNA: TGTGCCAGCAGTCAGGACGGATTTAATGGGGATACGCAGTATTTT. This gives the protein CASSQDGFNGDTQYF.

At least ten counts were recorded for this clonotype. The chain employs TRBV5-1 and TRBJ2-3; tentatively, D is TRBD1 (5 bases). The germline V gene has CDR1 SGHRS and CDR2 YFSETQ. The V gene lost 2 bases and the J gene lost 2 bases, with 12 bases spanning the gap. This CDR3 is 15 amino acids long. CDR3 residues: CASSLSPGFTDTQYF. CDR3 nucleotides: TGCGCCAGCAGCTTATCACCAGGGTTCACAGATACGCAGTATTTT. The full variable domain, its missing parts supplied by reference TRBV5-1 and TRBJ2-3, is KAGVTQTPRYLIKTRGQQVTLSCSPISGHRSVSWYQQTPGQGLQFLFEYFSETQRNKGNFPGRFSGRQFSNSRSEMNVSTLELGDSALYLCASSLSPGFTDTQYFGPGTRLTVL.

This clonotype was counted ten times or more. The chain is built from TRBV12-5 and TRBJ1-2, with D unclear. The ends were cut back, 6 bases at V and 8 bases at J, with 13 bases in the middle. The CDR3 totals 12 residues. Germline V gene sequence: CDR1 LGHNT, CDR2 FRNRAP. In DNA form, the CDR3 reads TGTGCTAGTGGCCTCCCCCCGTGGGGCTACACCTTC. Translating it yields CASGLPPWGYTF.

This clonotype was observed at least ten times. This chain joins TRBV7-8 and TRBJ2-4; D gene unclear. Per the germline V gene, CDR1 is SGHVS and CDR2 is FQNEAQ. This CDR3 has 19 amino acids. Trimming took off 4 bases at V and 2 bases at J, with 24 bases between the two ends. CDR3 amino acids: CASSSLLIPYHPTKNIQYF. For the CDR3, the DNA is TGTGCCAGCAGCTCACTGCTCATACCCTACCACCCTACCAAAAACATTCAGTACTTC.

In this sample, this clonotype turned up a few times. The chain couples TRBV9 to TRBJ2-1; 7 bases map to TRBD2. Germline CDR1 SGDLS, CDR2 YYNGEE. The CDR3 loop spans 10 amino acids. Trimming at V came to 3 bases and at J to 13 bases, leaving 1 base not matched to a gene. The CDR3 nucleotides are TGTGCCAGCAGCGGGGACTATCAGTTCTTC. Its protein product is CASSGDYQFF.

The chain carries TRBV20-1 and TRBJ2-7; no firm D call. CDR3 length equals 10 residues. Trimming stripped 2 bases from V and 9 bases from J, with 8 bases between. In germline, CDR1 is DFQATT, CDR2 SNEGSKA (reference sequence). The CDR3 loop is CSARKEGQYF. The CDR3 nucleotides read TGCAGTGCTAGAAAGGAAGGGCAGTACTTC.